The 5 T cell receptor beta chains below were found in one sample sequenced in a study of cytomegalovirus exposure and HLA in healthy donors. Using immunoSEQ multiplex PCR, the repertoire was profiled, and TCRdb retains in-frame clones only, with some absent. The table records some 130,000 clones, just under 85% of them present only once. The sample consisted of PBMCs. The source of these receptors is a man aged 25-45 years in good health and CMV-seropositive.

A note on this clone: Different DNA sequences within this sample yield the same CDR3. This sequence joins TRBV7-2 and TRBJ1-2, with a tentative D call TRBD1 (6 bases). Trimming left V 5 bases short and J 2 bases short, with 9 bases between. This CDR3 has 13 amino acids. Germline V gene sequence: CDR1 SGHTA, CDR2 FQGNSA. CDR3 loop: CASSPDRNYGYTF. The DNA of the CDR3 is TGTGCCAGCAGCCCAGACAGGAACTATGGCTACACCTTC.

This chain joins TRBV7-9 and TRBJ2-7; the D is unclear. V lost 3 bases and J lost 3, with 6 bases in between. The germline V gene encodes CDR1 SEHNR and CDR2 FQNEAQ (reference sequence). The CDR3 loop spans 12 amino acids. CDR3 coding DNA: TGTGCCAGCAGCTTCGGAGTCTACGAGCAGTACTTC. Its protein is CASSFGVYEQYF.

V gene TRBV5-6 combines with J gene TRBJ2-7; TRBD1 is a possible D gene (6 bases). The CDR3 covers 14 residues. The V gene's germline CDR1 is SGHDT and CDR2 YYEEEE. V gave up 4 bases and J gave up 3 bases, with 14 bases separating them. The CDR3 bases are TGTGCCAGCAGCAAGGGGGTGGTCTACTACGAGCAGTACTTC. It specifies CASSKGVVYYEQYF.

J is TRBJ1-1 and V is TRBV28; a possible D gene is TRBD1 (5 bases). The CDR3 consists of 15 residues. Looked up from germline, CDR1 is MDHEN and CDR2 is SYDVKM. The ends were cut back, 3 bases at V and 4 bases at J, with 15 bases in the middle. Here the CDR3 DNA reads TGTGCCAGCAGTTTGGGTCGACAGTTAGGCACTGAAGCTTTCTTT. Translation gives CASSLGRQLGTEAFF.

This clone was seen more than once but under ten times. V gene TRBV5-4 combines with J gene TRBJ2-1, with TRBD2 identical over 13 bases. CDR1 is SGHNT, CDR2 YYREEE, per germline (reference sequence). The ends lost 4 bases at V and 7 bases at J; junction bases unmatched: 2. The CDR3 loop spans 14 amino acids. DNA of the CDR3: TGTGCCAGCAGCGGACTAGCGGGAGTTAATGAGCAGTTCTTC. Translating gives CASSGLAGVNEQFF.